Here is one T cell receptor (beta chain) with its context. The CDR3 extends over 14 amino acids. The V end was cut by 5 bases, the J end by 3 bases, with 12 bases between. Germline V gives CDR1 MDHEN, CDR2 SYDVKM. These data belong to a study of blood T cell repertoires in COVID-19. Study-wide background: Sources were T cells, B-cell-depleted T cells, or PBMCs; the material itself was cDNA or gDNA.

Per the original data handling: Amplification from reference gene primers served as the basis for estimated nucleated cell counts. Using immunoSEQ multiplex PCR, the repertoire was profiled, and TCRdb retains in-frame clones only, with some absent. Clonal size and the V and J genes are those of that table, whereas D and trimming came from the DNA. The sample lists some 290,000 clones; around four fifths were seen once. Source material: peripheral blood. This TCR was sampled from a man aged 60-69 years who had recovered from COVID-19. The chain joins TRBV28 to TRBJ2-3; tentatively, D is TRBD2 (5 bases). The CDR3 spells CASSPDLATDTQYF. The CDR3 DNA reads TGTGCCAGCAGTCCCGACCTAGCTACAGATACGCAGTATTTT.